This entry lists 31 T cell receptor beta chains sequenced from one sample in a study of CD8+ T cells in alopecia areata. Following RNA extraction, reverse transcription yielded cDNA that acted as the sequencing template. The assay was immunoSEQ multiplex PCR, and TCRdb's table has in-frame clones only and misses some. The data show approximately 99,000 clones, about 60% seen once. The specimen sequenced was NKG2D-low CD8+ T cells sorted from blood. The receptor set was obtained from a human donor with alopecia areata.

Concerning this clone itself: The sample has other DNA sequences that encode this CDR3 too. V usage is TRBV9 and J usage is TRBJ2-1; no clear D. The germline CDR1 and CDR2 sequences are SGDLS and YYNGEE. The CDR3 sequence is 14 residues long. Trimming cost V 2 bases and J 7 bases, with 13 bases left between them. The CDR3 DNA sequence: TGTGCCAGCAGCGTCGCCAATCGAGAAAATGAGCAGTTCTTC. Translation: CASSVANRENEQFF.

V gene TRBV2 combines with J gene TRBJ2-1; D may be TRBD2 (5 bases). CDR1 and CDR2 from the germline V gene are SNHLY and FYNNEI. Trimming cost V 4 bases and J 2 bases, with 9 bases left between them. There are 14 residues in the CDR3. The CDR3 coding sequence is TGTGCCAGCAGTGTTTCCGGGGCCTACAATGAGCAGTTCTTC. It encodes CASSVSGAYNEQFF.

J is TRBJ2-1 and V is TRBV19; unclear D gene. Between the trimmed V and J ends, which lost 1 base and 2 bases, there was a span of 6 bases. The CDR3 length is 14 residues. Germline lookup yields CDR1 LNHDA and CDR2 SQIVND (reference sequence). This CDR3 is CASSIGGPYNEQFF. CDR3 DNA: TGTGCCAGTAGTATAGGAGGTCCCTACAATGAGCAGTTCTTC. The whole variable domain, filled in from reference TRBV19 and TRBJ2-1, reads DGGITQSPKYLFRKEGQNVTLSCEQNLNHDAMYWYRQDPGQGLRLIYYSQIVNDFQKGDIAEGYSVSREKKESFPLTVTSAQKNPTAFYLCASSIGGPYNEQFFGPGTRLTVL.

J is TRBJ2-5 and V is TRBV5-6; D tentatively fits TRBD1 or TRBD2 (6 bases each). Germline values: CDR1 SGHDT, CDR2 YYEEEE. With 3 bases removed from V and 1 base from J, the gap between germline ends came to 19 bases. This CDR3 contains 17 residues. CDR3 sequence reads: CASSWMGAGTTQETQYF. The CDR3, as DNA: TGTGCCAGCAGCTGGATGGGGGCGGGGACGACCCAAGAGACCCAGTACTTC. Full variable domain (rest looked up from reference TRBV5-6 and TRBJ2-5): DAGVTQSPTHLIKTRGQQVTLRCSPKSGHDTVSWYQQALGQGPQFIFQYYEEEERQRGNFPDRFSGHQFPNYSSELNVNALLLGDSALYLCASSWMGAGTTQETQYFGPGTRLLVL.

This clone turned up a few times. The chain uses TRBV10-3 and TRBJ2-1; D is perhaps TRBD2 (5 bases). In germline, CDR1 is ENHRY, CDR2 SYGVKD. Trimming left V 6 bases short and J 5 bases short, with 17 bases between. CDR3 length: 15 residues. The CDR3 DNA follows: TGTGCCATCAGACCCCAAGCGGTGCGGCACAATGAGCAGTTCTTC. Protein product: CAIRPQAVRHNEQFF.

The CDR3 sequence: CASSLGQGGQFF. CDR3 DNA: TGTGCCAGCAGCTTAGGACAGGGAGGCCAGTTCTTC. The V call is TRBV13, the J call TRBJ2-1; TRBD1 or TRBD2 may be the D gene (6 bases each). Germline-derived CDR1 and CDR2 are PRHDT and FYEKMQ (reference sequence). Trimming shortened V by 0 bases and J by 13 bases, and 10 bases separated the two germline ends. The CDR3 runs to 12 residues.

This chain joins TRBV11-3 and TRBJ2-1; a weak D match, TRBD1 (5 bases). The CDR3 runs to 13 residues. Germline CDR1 is SGHNT and CDR2 is YENEEA. V lost 3 bases to trimming and J lost 4 bases, with 7 bases between them. The CDR3 reads CASSLSGYNEQFF. DNA for the CDR3: TGTGCCAGCAGCTTGTCAGGGTACAATGAGCAGTTCTTC.

This rearrangement joins TRBV4-1 to TRBJ1-2; D ambiguous. Germline lookup yields CDR1 MGHRA and CDR2 YSYEKL. Trimming took off 3 bases at V and 7 bases at J, with 6 bases between the two ends. This CDR3 has 11 amino acids. The chain's CDR3 is CASSHRGGYTF. CDR3 bases: TGCGCCAGCAGCCATAGAGGTGGCTACACCTTC.

This chain joins TRBV16 and TRBJ1-2; D possibly corresponds to TRBD1 (5 bases). This CDR3 has 13 amino acids. Germline CDR1 reads KGHSY; CDR2 reads FQNENV. V lost 0 bases and J 7 bases, leaving 9 bases between the germline ends. CDR3: CASSQSPGGGYTF. The CDR3 bases are TGTGCCAGCAGCCAATCGCCGGGGGGTGGCTACACCTTC.

In its sample, this clone was seen a few times. The V call is TRBV28, the J call TRBJ2-3; TRBD1 agrees at 8 bases. The CDR3 has 11 residues. CDR1 and CDR2 (germline): MDHEN, SYDVKM. Unmatched junction bases numbered 2, after V lost 4 bases and J lost 11 bases. CDR3 amino acids: CASSSGGGQYF. The CDR3 DNA reads TGTGCCAGCAGTTCAGGGGGCGGGCAGTATTTT. Full variable domain (missing parts from reference TRBV28 and TRBJ2-3): DVKVTQSSRYLVKRTGEKVFLECVQDMDHENMFWYRQDPGLGLRLIYFSYDVKMKEKGDIPEGYSVSREKKERFSLILESASTNQTSMYLCASSSGGGQYFGPGTRLTVL.

This clone was detected a few times. The rearrangement uses TRBV25-1 and TRBJ1-2; the match to TRBD1 covers 8 bases. CDR3 length: 15 amino acids. V gave up 1 base and J gave up 2 bases; unmatched junction bases: 3. Germline-derived CDR1 and CDR2 are MGHDK and SYGVNS. For the CDR3, the DNA is TGTGCCAGCAGTGAATGGGGACAGGCCAACTATGGCTACACCTTC. It translates to CASSEWGQANYGYTF.

This clone was seen a handful of times. The chain recombines TRBV13 with TRBJ2-7; TRBD2 is a possible D gene (5 bases). CDR1 and CDR2 (germline): PRHDT, FYEKMQ (reference sequence). V lost 5 bases to trimming and J lost 6 bases, with 14 bases between them. The CDR3 is 13 amino acids. CDR3 loop: CASSPPRRREQYF. CDR3 in DNA: TGTGCCAGCAGCCCACCAAGGAGGCGCGAGCAGTACTTC.

The J gene is TRBJ2-7, the V gene TRBV13; 8 positions agree with TRBD2. J was trimmed by 3 bases and V by 5 bases; bases with no gene match: 6. The CDR3 contains 14 residues. Germline lookup yields CDR1 PRHDT and CDR2 FYEKMQ (reference sequence). This CDR3 is CASSPGLEDYEQYF. In DNA form, the CDR3 reads TGTGCCAGCAGCCCGGGACTAGAGGACTACGAGCAGTACTTC.

The table lists this clone with a few counts. V is TRBV7-3 and J is TRBJ2-3; no clear D. The germline V and J ends were trimmed by 4 bases and 1 base, with 6 bases remaining between them. Germline CDR1 is SGHTA and CDR2 is FQGTGA. The CDR3 runs 13 residues. The CDR3 region is CASSWLGTDTQYF. The CDR3 DNA follows: TGTGCCAGCAGCTGGCTAGGCACAGATACGCAGTATTTT.

There are a few counts of this clone. The chain links TRBV10-3 to TRBJ2-7; TRBD2 matches 11 bases. The ends lost 6 bases at V and 2 bases at J; junction bases unmatched: 3. The germline gives CDR1 ENHRY, CDR2 SYGVKD. The CDR3 totals 14 residues. CDR3 residues: CAIRGTSGTYEQYF. In DNA form, the CDR3 reads TGTGCCATCAGGGGGACTAGCGGAACCTACGAGCAGTACTTC.

The genes are TRBV27 and TRBJ2-1; D is unresolved. The CDR3 has 16 residues. V was trimmed by 3 bases and J by 0 bases, leaving 12 bases between them. CDR1 and CDR2 (germline): MNHEY, SMNVEV (reference sequence). CDR3 nucleotides: TGTGCCAGCAGTTTTTCCAGCGCCGCCTCCTACAATGAGCAGTTCTTC. It yields the protein CASSFSSAASYNEQFF.

The V and J genes are TRBV4-1 and TRBJ2-7; D not certain. V lost 1 base to trimming and J lost 3 bases, with 16 bases between them. The germline V gene has CDR1 MGHRA and CDR2 YSYEKL. This CDR3 comprises 16 residues. The CDR3 region has the DNA TGCGCCAGCAGCCAAGTAGCTTCGGCGGCTTACTACGAGCAGTACTTC. The encoded protein is CASSQVASAAYYEQYF.

The V gene is TRBV5-1, the J gene TRBJ2-7, with 9 bases matching TRBD1. The CDR3 loop spans 14 amino acids. The junction had 5 bases not matched to a gene; V was cut back by 4 bases and J by 3 bases. Looked up from germline, CDR1 is SGHRS and CDR2 is YFSETQ. DNA of the CDR3: TGCGCCAGCAGCACATGGACAGGGGACTACGAGCAGTACTTC. Its translation is CASSTWTGDYEQYF.

The CDR3 region has the DNA TGTGCCAGCGGACTCCTGACGGTGGATATTAACTATGGCTACACCTTC. Protein product: CASGLLTVDINYGYTF. V gene TRBV2 combines with J gene TRBJ1-2; no clear D gene. The V and J ends lost 8 bases and 1 base respectively, with 20 bases between them. This CDR3 is 16 amino acids long. From germline, CDR1 is SNHLY and CDR2 FYNNEI. Complete variable domain (other parts from reference TRBV2 and TRBJ1-2): EPEVTQTPSHQVTQMGQEVILRCVPISNHLYFYWYRQILGQKVEFLVSFYNNEISEKSEIFDDQFSVERPDGSNFTLKIRSTKLEDSAMYFCASGLLTVDINYGYTFGSGTRLTVV.

The gene calls are TRBV25-1 and TRBJ2-2; the D gene is possibly TRBD2 (7 bases). The ends were cut back, 8 bases at V and 6 bases at J, with 16 bases in the middle. The CDR3 runs 14 residues. Germline CDR1 MGHDK, CDR2 SYGVNS. In DNA form, the CDR3 reads TGTGCCAGCTCGTGGGGGGGCGAGGCCGGGGAGCTGTTTTTT. Amino acid sequence: CASSWGGEAGELFF.

The V call is TRBV4-1, the J call TRBJ2-1; 8 nucleotides agree with TRBD2. After removal of 4 bases from V and 4 bases from J, the junction contained 6 bases not matched to a gene. CDR3 length: 15 residues. Germline loops: CDR1 MGHRA, CDR2 YSYEKL. CDR3: CASSPKTSEYNEQFF. As DNA, the CDR3 is TGCGCCAGCAGCCCAAAGACTAGCGAGTACAATGAGCAGTTCTTC.

CDR3 in DNA: TGTGCCAGCAGCAAAGGGATGCTAGGTGGAAACACCATATATTTT. The encoded protein is CASSKGMLGGNTIYF. This rearrangement joins TRBV5-6 to TRBJ1-3; the D is unclear. The CDR3 spans 15 residues. Between the trimmed V and J ends, which lost 4 bases and 3 bases, there was a span of 14 bases. Germline-derived CDR1 and CDR2 are SGHDT and YYEEEE.

This rearrangement joins TRBV28 to TRBJ2-3; TRBD2 is a possible D gene (5 bases). CDR3 length: 16 residues. Per the germline V gene, CDR1 is MDHEN and CDR2 is SYDVKM. Trimming shortened V by 6 bases and J by 2 bases, and 18 bases separated the two germline ends. The CDR3 loop reads CASSRGDYLPTDTQYF. The DNA of the CDR3 is TGTGCCAGCAGCCGGGGTGACTACTTACCCACAGATACGCAGTATTTT.

This clone has just a few counts. The chain has TRBV5-1 and TRBJ2-2; 9 bases fit TRBD2. The CDR3 spans 16 residues. Germline lookup yields CDR1 SGHRS and CDR2 YFSETQ. After removal of 0 bases from V and 1 base from J, the junction contained 1 base not matched to a gene. CDR3 coding DNA: TGCGCCAGCAGCTTGGGACTAGCGGAGAACACCGGGGAGCTGTTTTTT. Translation: CASSLGLAENTGELFF.

V and J are TRBV30 and TRBJ2-3; a possible D gene is TRBD2 (5 bases). The CDR3 extends over 14 amino acids. V was trimmed by 2 bases and J by 2 bases, leaving 11 bases between them. CDR1 is GTSNPN, CDR2 SVGIG, per germline (reference sequence). The CDR3 reads CAWSSASLTDTQYF. In DNA form, the CDR3 reads TGTGCCTGGAGTTCCGCTAGCCTCACAGATACGCAGTATTTT. The whole variable domain, remainder taken from reference TRBV30 and TRBJ2-3, is SQTIHQWPATLVQPVGSPLSLECTVEGTSNPNLYWYRQAAGRGLQLLFYSVGIGQISSEVPQNLSASRPQDRQFILSSKKLLLSDSGFYLCAWSSASLTDTQYFGPGTRLTVL.

This clone was counted a few times. The rearrangement uses TRBV30 and TRBJ1-2, with D hard to call. Trimming shortened V by 4 bases and J by 4 bases, and 7 bases separated the two germline ends. Germline values: CDR1 GTSNPN, CDR2 SVGIG (reference sequence). This CDR3 is built from 11 residues. The CDR3 here is CAWKDPYGYTF. CDR3 sequence (DNA): TGTGCCTGGAAGGACCCCTATGGCTACACCTTC.

The rearrangement joins TRBV6-1 to TRBJ2-2; 7 positions agree with TRBD1. Trimming took 7 bases from V and 2 from J; bases not matched to a gene: 4. Germline CDR1 MNHNS, CDR2 SASEGT. The CDR3 length is 14 residues. The CDR3 sequence: CASIDRANTGELFF. CDR3 nucleotides: TGTGCCAGCATTGACAGGGCCAACACCGGGGAGCTGTTTTTT.

The chain uses TRBV27 and TRBJ1-1; a weak D match, TRBD1 (6 bases). The CDR3 covers 14 residues. The ends were cut back, 5 bases at V and 2 bases at J, with 12 bases in the middle. Germline-derived CDR1 and CDR2 are MNHEY and SMNVEV (reference sequence). CDR3 region: CASSPTGTNTEAFF. In DNA form, the CDR3 reads TGTGCCAGCAGTCCCACAGGGACCAACACTGAAGCTTTCTTT.

This chain connects TRBV27 to TRBJ2-7; no clear D gene. The germline CDR1 and CDR2 sequences are MNHEY and SMNVEV (reference sequence). The CDR3 is 13 residues long. V was shortened by 0 bases and J by 4 bases, with 7 bases between the two germline ends. The CDR3 region is CASSLSAIYEQYF. The CDR3 DNA is TGTGCCAGCAGTTTATCGGCCATTTACGAGCAGTACTTC.

The rearrangement uses TRBV6-1 and TRBJ2-7, with D uncertain. Deletions cut 7 bases from V and 1 base from J, with 11 bases between. The CDR3 runs 13 residues. CDR1 and CDR2 (germline): MNHNS, SASEGT. CDR3: CASIGAVSYEQYF. In DNA form, the CDR3 reads TGTGCCAGCATTGGCGCTGTTTCCTACGAGCAGTACTTC.

The rearrangement links TRBV10-3 to TRBJ2-7; no reliable D call. Germline V CDR1 and CDR2: ENHRY, SYGVKD. V lost 3 bases and J 4 bases, leaving 13 bases between the germline ends. The CDR3 is 14 amino acids. In nucleotides, the CDR3 is TGTGCCATCAGTGAAATTGGGCAAGGGTACGAGCAGTACTTC. Its translation is CAISEIGQGYEQYF.